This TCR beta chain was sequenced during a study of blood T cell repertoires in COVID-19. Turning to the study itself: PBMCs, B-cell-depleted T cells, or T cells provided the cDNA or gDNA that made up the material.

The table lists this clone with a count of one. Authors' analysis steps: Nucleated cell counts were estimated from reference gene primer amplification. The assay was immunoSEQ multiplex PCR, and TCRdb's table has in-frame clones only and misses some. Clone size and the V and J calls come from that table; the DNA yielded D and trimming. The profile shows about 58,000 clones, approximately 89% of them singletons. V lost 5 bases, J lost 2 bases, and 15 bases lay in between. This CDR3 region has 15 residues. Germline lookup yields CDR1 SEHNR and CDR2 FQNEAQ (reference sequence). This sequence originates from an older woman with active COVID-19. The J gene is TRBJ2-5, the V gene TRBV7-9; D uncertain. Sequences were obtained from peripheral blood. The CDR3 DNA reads TGTGCCAGCAGCCCAAAGGAGAGGATACAAGAGACCCAGTACTTC. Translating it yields CASSPKERIQETQYF.